These T cell receptor beta chains were read from a single sample in a study of T cell repertoires in cytomegalovirus infection. Their antigens remain unidentified. Via MiXCR, TCRdb re-called the reads, giving one row per CDR3 protein. The profile shows about 500,000 distinct CDR3 sequences, roughly 34% of them singletons. This sample comprised cultured PBMCs, obtained from culture after CMV antigen stimulation. Receptors were obtained from a human donor in good health (CMV status not recorded). Some clones in this sample may be carry-over from other donors' samples. CDR3s include the opening cysteine and the closing phenylalanine or tryptophan. The order of the fields is J gene, clone size, V gene, D gene, CDR3 DNA, CDR3 protein. The D gene is left open where the match is weak. Clone size is not always given. Where it is, it says once, few, many or a class for expanded clones.

j_gene: TRBJ1-2; abundance: .; v_gene: TRBV7-2; d_gene: .; CDR3nt: TGTGCCAGCAGCTTAATAGACAGTTTCTATGGCTACACCTTC; CDR3aa: CASSLIDSFYGYTF
j_gene: TRBJ2-7; abundance: many; v_gene: TRBV11-2; d_gene: TRBD2; CDR3nt: TGTGCCAGCAGCTTAAACCTAGCGGAGACCTACGAGCAGTACTTC; CDR3aa: CASSLNLAETYEQYF
j_gene: TRBJ2-5; abundance: few; v_gene: TRBV7-9; d_gene: .; CDR3nt: TGTGCCAGCAGCTTTCTTCGGGGGCAGAAGACCCAGTACTTC; CDR3aa: CASSFLRGQKTQYF
j_gene: TRBJ1-1; abundance: few; v_gene: TRBV6-5; d_gene: TRBD1; CDR3nt: TGTGCCAGCAGACCCGGGACAGGGGGCACTGAAGCTTTCTTT; CDR3aa: CASRPGTGGTEAFF
j_gene: TRBJ2-3; abundance: few; v_gene: TRBV7-6; d_gene: TRBD2; CDR3nt: TGTGCCAGCAAGGAGCGGGAGTACTCAGATACGCAGTATTTT; CDR3aa: CASKEREYSDTQYF
j_gene: TRBJ2-4; abundance: .; v_gene: TRBV12-3/TRBV12-4; d_gene: TRBD2; CDR3nt: TGTGCCAGCAGTTTAGGCCTAGCGGGAGGGCTAAACATTCAGTACTTC; CDR3aa: CASSLGLAGGLNIQYF
j_gene: TRBJ2-2; abundance: few; v_gene: TRBV12-3/TRBV12-4; d_gene: .; CDR3nt: TGTGCCAGCCGGGCGGTTTCGAACACCGGGGAGCTGTTTTTT; CDR3aa: CASRAVSNTGELFF
j_gene: TRBJ2-1; abundance: few; v_gene: TRBV7-2; d_gene: .; CDR3nt: TGTGCCAGCAGCTTAGGGGGGTTTGGTTACAATGAGCAGTTCTTC; CDR3aa: CASSLGGFGYNEQFF
j_gene: TRBJ1-4; abundance: .; v_gene: TRBV5-4; d_gene: .; CDR3nt: TGTGCCAGCAGCTTAGGGGCTTCGACTAATGAAAAACTGTTTTTT; CDR3aa: CASSLGASTNEKLFF
j_gene: TRBJ1-6; abundance: .; v_gene: TRBV6-8; d_gene: .; CDR3nt: TGTGCCAGCAGAAGAACAGGGTCTCGGAGTTCACCCCTCCACTTT; CDR3aa: CASRRTGSRSSPLHF
j_gene: TRBJ1-1; abundance: .; v_gene: TRBV4-1; d_gene: .; CDR3nt: TGCGCCAGCAGCCAAGCGTCGGGGGAGACTGAAGCTTTCTTT; CDR3aa: CASSQASGETEAFF
j_gene: TRBJ2-3; abundance: few; v_gene: TRBV6-4; d_gene: TRBD2; CDR3nt: TGTGCCAGCAGTGAGTTAGCGGGGACAGATACGCAGTATTTT; CDR3aa: CASSELAGTDTQYF
j_gene: TRBJ2-5; abundance: .; v_gene: TRBV7-2; d_gene: TRBD2; CDR3nt: TGTGCCAGCAGACAGAACCCGGGAGGGAGCAGAGAGACCCAGTACTTC; CDR3aa: CASRQNPGGSRETQYF
j_gene: TRBJ2-7; abundance: .; v_gene: TRBV11-2; d_gene: .; CDR3nt: TGTGCCAGCAGCCCCGTAAAGGGACTCTACGAGCAGTACTTC; CDR3aa: CASSPVKGLYEQYF
j_gene: TRBJ2-7; abundance: .; v_gene: TRBV9; d_gene: .; CDR3nt: TGTGCCAGCAGCGTGTCGGCCAGCTCCTACGAGCAGTACTTC; CDR3aa: CASSVSASSYEQYF
j_gene: TRBJ1-2; abundance: few; v_gene: TRBV7-2; d_gene: .; CDR3nt: TGTGCCAGCAGCTTAGCGTCGGAGTTTGGGTTTGGCTACACCTTC; CDR3aa: CASSLASEFGFGYTF
j_gene: TRBJ2-1; abundance: .; v_gene: TRBV11-3; d_gene: .; CDR3nt: TGTGCCAGCAGCTTAGATCTAAGTGGAGAGTACAATGAGCAGTTCTTC; CDR3aa: CASSLDLSGEYNEQFF
j_gene: TRBJ2-2; abundance: .; v_gene: TRBV29-1; d_gene: TRBD2; CDR3nt: TGCAGCGTTCCGCGGGGGGCCGCGAACACCGGGGAGCTGTTTTTT; CDR3aa: CSVPRGAANTGELFF
j_gene: TRBJ1-3; abundance: .; v_gene: TRBV5-1; d_gene: .; CDR3nt: TGCGCCAGCACCCGGGACGGACCTTACAGTGGAAACACCATATATTTT; CDR3aa: CASTRDGPYSGNTIYF
j_gene: TRBJ2-5; abundance: .; v_gene: TRBV7-2; d_gene: .; CDR3nt: TGTGCCAGCAGCTTAATCTACCAAGAGACCCAGTACTTC; CDR3aa: CASSLIYQETQYF
j_gene: TRBJ1-6; abundance: .; v_gene: TRBV4-1; d_gene: .; CDR3nt: TGCGCCAGCAGCCGAGCGTCAGGGGTAGGGTCACCCCTCCACTTT; CDR3aa: CASSRASGVGSPLHF
j_gene: TRBJ2-1; abundance: once; v_gene: TRBV24-1; d_gene: .; CDR3nt: TGTGCCACCAGTGATTTGGTCAGCAATGAGCAGTTCTTC; CDR3aa: CATSDLVSNEQFF
j_gene: TRBJ2-5; abundance: .; v_gene: TRBV12-3/TRBV12-4; d_gene: .; CDR3nt: TGTGCCAGCAGTTTGCGCTGGTACCAAGAGACCCAGTACTTC; CDR3aa: CASSLRWYQETQYF
j_gene: TRBJ2-1; abundance: .; v_gene: TRBV6-2/TRBV6-3; d_gene: TRBD2; CDR3nt: TGTGCCAGTTATTCTCCGACTAGCGGGAGATTTAATGAGCAGTTCTTC; CDR3aa: CASYSPTSGRFNEQFF
j_gene: TRBJ2-1; abundance: .; v_gene: TRBV6-2/TRBV6-3; d_gene: .; CDR3nt: TGTGCCAGCAGTTACTCGATATTGGGCGATGAGCAGTTCTTC; CDR3aa: CASSYSILGDEQFF
j_gene: TRBJ2-1; abundance: .; v_gene: TRBV15; d_gene: .; CDR3nt: TGTGCCACCAGCAGAGCGGGGCCCTACAATGAGCAGTTCTTC; CDR3aa: CATSRAGPYNEQFF
j_gene: TRBJ1-1; abundance: .; v_gene: TRBV3-1; d_gene: .; CDR3nt: TGTGCCAGCAGCCAAGTTTTGGGAGGGCCATCGGGAGCTTTCTTT; CDR3aa: CASSQVLGGPSGAFF
j_gene: TRBJ2-1; abundance: few; v_gene: TRBV4-1; d_gene: TRBD2; CDR3nt: TGCGCCAGCAGCAATAGAGCGGGAGGGGATTACAATGAGCAGTTCTTC; CDR3aa: CASSNRAGGDYNEQFF
j_gene: TRBJ2-5; abundance: .; v_gene: TRBV9; d_gene: TRBD1; CDR3nt: TGTGCCAGCAACCTACAGGGGGCCGAGACCCAGTACTTC; CDR3aa: CASNLQGAETQYF
j_gene: TRBJ2-1; abundance: .; v_gene: TRBV12-3/TRBV12-4; d_gene: TRBD2; CDR3nt: TGTGCCAGCAGGCCGGGACTAGCGGGAGTAGTTGGAAGGCAGTTCTTC; CDR3aa: CASRPGLAGVVGRQFF
j_gene: TRBJ2-3; abundance: many; v_gene: TRBV7-2; d_gene: .; CDR3nt: TGTGCCAGCAGCTCAGCCGGGACCATGGCGCAGTATTTT; CDR3aa: CASSSAGTMAQYF
j_gene: TRBJ2-5; abundance: many; v_gene: TRBV7-2; d_gene: .; CDR3nt: TGTGCCAGCAGCCCCATCTTAGAGACCCAGTACTTC; CDR3aa: CASSPILETQYF
j_gene: TRBJ2-5; abundance: few; v_gene: TRBV7-2; d_gene: .; CDR3nt: TGTGCCAGCAGCTTGTCCCCCCATGTGACCCAGTACTTC; CDR3aa: CASSLSPHVTQYF
j_gene: TRBJ1-1; abundance: many; v_gene: TRBV7-2; d_gene: .; CDR3nt: TGTGCCAGCAGCGAGCACCTTCAGGTTGGCACTGAAGCTTTCTTT; CDR3aa: CASSEHLQVGTEAFF
j_gene: TRBJ1-4; abundance: .; v_gene: TRBV11-2; d_gene: TRBD1; CDR3nt: TGTGCCAGCAGCTACCGGGACAGGGATGAAAAACTGTTTTTT; CDR3aa: CASSYRDRDEKLFF
j_gene: TRBJ2-7; abundance: .; v_gene: TRBV23-1; d_gene: .; CDR3nt: TGCGCCAGCACCGATGGGGGCAGGGTCTGCTACGAGCAGTACTTC; CDR3aa: CASTDGGRVCYEQYF
j_gene: TRBJ2-1; abundance: .; v_gene: TRBV20-1; d_gene: .; CDR3nt: TGCAGTGCCTCCGCCCCAAGGGGGAATGAGCAGTTCTTC; CDR3aa: CSASAPRGNEQFF
j_gene: TRBJ1-2; abundance: many; v_gene: TRBV7-9; d_gene: .; CDR3nt: TGTGCCAGCAGCTTACAGGGAATCTATGGCTACACCTTC; CDR3aa: CASSLQGIYGYTF
j_gene: TRBJ1-2; abundance: few; v_gene: TRBV5-4; d_gene: .; CDR3nt: TGTGCCAGCAGCTTGGAGGGTCTTGGCTACACCTTC; CDR3aa: CASSLEGLGYTF
j_gene: TRBJ1-2; abundance: .; v_gene: TRBV6-5; d_gene: .; CDR3nt: TGTGCCAGCAGTTACGACGGGGCGGATGGCTACACCTTC; CDR3aa: CASSYDGADGYTF
j_gene: TRBJ1-6; abundance: .; v_gene: TRBV19; d_gene: .; CDR3nt: TGTGCCAGTAGTACGGGACCGCTTGGTAATTCACCCCTCCACTTT; CDR3aa: CASSTGPLGNSPLHF
j_gene: TRBJ2-2; abundance: .; v_gene: TRBV23-1; d_gene: .; CDR3nt: TGCGCCAGATATCAAGGGGCCGGGGAGCTGTTTTTT; CDR3aa: CARYQGAGELFF
j_gene: TRBJ2-7; abundance: .; v_gene: TRBV3-1; d_gene: .; CDR3nt: TGTGCCAGCAGTTCTGGCGGGGGCAGCTCCTACGAGCAGTACTTC; CDR3aa: CASSSGGGSSYEQYF
j_gene: TRBJ2-5; abundance: .; v_gene: TRBV7-6; d_gene: .; CDR3nt: TGTGCCAGCAGCGATCATCGTGGAGGACAGTACTTGGAGACCCAGTACTTC; CDR3aa: CASSDHRGGQYLETQYF
j_gene: TRBJ1-4; abundance: once; v_gene: TRBV27; d_gene: .; CDR3nt: TGTGCCAGCAGTTTACTCAGGGGCCCTAATGAAAAACTGTTTTTT; CDR3aa: CASSLLRGPNEKLFF
j_gene: TRBJ1-4; abundance: .; v_gene: TRBV20-1; d_gene: .; CDR3nt: TGCAGTGCTCTGGGAAATGCTAATGAAAAACTGTTTTTT; CDR3aa: CSALGNANEKLFF
j_gene: TRBJ2-3; abundance: .; v_gene: TRBV10-3; d_gene: TRBD2; CDR3nt: TGTGCCATCAGTGATTCCGGACTAGCGGGAATGGATACGCAGTATTTT; CDR3aa: CAISDSGLAGMDTQYF
j_gene: TRBJ2-1; abundance: .; v_gene: TRBV29-1; d_gene: TRBD2; CDR3nt: TGCAGCGTTGTCGGCGGGAGATACAATGAGCAGTTCTTC; CDR3aa: CSVVGGRYNEQFF
j_gene: TRBJ2-2; abundance: few; v_gene: TRBV9; d_gene: TRBD1; CDR3nt: TGTGCCAGCAGCGTAGGTGCAGGGGGCGCGAGCGGGGAGCTGTTTTTT; CDR3aa: CASSVGAGGASGELFF
j_gene: TRBJ1-1; abundance: few; v_gene: TRBV7-2; d_gene: .; CDR3nt: TGTGCCAGCAGCTTAGTCGGGGCAGGAGTGATCGAGAACACTGAAGCTTTCTTT; CDR3aa: CASSLVGAGVIENTEAFF